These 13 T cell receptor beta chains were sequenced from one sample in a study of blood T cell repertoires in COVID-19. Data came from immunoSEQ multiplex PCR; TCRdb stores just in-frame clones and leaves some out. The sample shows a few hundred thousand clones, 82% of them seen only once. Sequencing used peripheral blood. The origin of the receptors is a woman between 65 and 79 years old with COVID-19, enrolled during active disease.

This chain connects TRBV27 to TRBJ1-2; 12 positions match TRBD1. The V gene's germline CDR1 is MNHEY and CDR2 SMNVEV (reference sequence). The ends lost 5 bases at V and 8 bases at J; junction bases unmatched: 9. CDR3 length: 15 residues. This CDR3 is CASSMNRDRGQGYTF. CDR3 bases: TGTGCCAGCAGTATGAACCGGGACAGGGGGCAGGGCTACACCTTC.

CDR3 in amino acids: CASSISRSSYNSPLHF. For the CDR3, the DNA is TGTGCCAGTAGTATATCCCGGAGCTCCTATAATTCACCCCTCCACTTT. V and J are TRBV19 and TRBJ1-6; no clear D. V was trimmed by 2 bases and J by 0 bases, leaving 8 bases between them. The germline CDR1 and CDR2 sequences are LNHDA and SQIVND (reference sequence). The CDR3 consists of 16 residues.

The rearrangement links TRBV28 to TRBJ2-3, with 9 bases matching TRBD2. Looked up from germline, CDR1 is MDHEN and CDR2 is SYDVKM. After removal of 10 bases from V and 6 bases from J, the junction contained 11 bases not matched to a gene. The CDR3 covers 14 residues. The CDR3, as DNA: TGTGCCACCCTTGAGGGACTAGCCCGTGATACGCAGTATTTT. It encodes CATLEGLARDTQYF.

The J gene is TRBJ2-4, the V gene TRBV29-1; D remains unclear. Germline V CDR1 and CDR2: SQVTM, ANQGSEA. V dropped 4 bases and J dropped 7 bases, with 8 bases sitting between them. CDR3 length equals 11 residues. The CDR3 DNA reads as TGCAGCGTTGGTACCGGGAACATTCAGTACTTC. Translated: CSVGTGNIQYF.

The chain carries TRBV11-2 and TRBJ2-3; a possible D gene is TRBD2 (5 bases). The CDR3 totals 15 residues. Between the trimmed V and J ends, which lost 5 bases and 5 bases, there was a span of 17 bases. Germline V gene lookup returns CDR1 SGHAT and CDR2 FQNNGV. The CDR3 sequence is CASSRGYPSGDTQYF. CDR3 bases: TGTGCCAGCAGCCGAGGGTACCCCTCCGGAGATACGCAGTATTTT.

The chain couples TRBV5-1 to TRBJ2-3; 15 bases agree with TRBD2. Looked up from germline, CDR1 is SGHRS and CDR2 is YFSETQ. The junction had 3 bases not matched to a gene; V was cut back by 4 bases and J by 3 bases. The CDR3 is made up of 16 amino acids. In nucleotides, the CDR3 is TGCGCCAGCAGCGACGGGACTAGCGGGAGGACAGATACGCAGTATTTT. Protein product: CASSDGTSGRTDTQYF. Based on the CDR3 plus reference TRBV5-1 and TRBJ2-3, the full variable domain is KAGVTQTPRYLIKTRGQQVTLSCSPISGHRSVSWYQQTPGQGLQFLFEYFSETQRNKGNFPGRFSGRQFSNSRSEMNVSTLELGDSALYLCASSDGTSGRTDTQYFGPGTRLTVL.

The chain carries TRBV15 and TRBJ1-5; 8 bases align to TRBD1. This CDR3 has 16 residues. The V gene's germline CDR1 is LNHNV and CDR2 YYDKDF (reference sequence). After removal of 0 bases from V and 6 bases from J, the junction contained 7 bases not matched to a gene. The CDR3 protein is CATSRERTGGSQPQHF. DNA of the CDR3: TGTGCCACCAGCAGAGAGAGAACAGGGGGGAGTCAGCCCCAGCATTTT.

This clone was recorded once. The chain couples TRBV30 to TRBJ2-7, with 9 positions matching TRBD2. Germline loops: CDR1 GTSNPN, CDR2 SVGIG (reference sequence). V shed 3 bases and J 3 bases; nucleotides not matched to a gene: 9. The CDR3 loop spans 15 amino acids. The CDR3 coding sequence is TGTGCCTGGAGATCCTTAGCGGGAGCAGGCTACGAGCAGTACTTC. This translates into CAWRSLAGAGYEQYF.

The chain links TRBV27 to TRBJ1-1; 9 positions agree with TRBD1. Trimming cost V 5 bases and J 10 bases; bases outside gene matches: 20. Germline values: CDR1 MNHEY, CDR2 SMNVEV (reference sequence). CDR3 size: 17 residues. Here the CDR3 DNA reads TGTGCCAGCAGTCTCCTACAGTCACCGGGACAGGGACCTCCAGCTTTCTTT. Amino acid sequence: CASSLLQSPGQGPPAFF.

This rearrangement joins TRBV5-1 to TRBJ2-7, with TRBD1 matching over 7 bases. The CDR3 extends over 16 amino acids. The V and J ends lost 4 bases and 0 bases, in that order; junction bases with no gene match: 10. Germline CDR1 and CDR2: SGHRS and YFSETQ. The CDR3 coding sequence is TGCGCCAGCAGCCAATCGACAGGGACCCTCTCCTACGAGCAGTACTTC. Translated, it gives CASSQSTGTLSYEQYF.

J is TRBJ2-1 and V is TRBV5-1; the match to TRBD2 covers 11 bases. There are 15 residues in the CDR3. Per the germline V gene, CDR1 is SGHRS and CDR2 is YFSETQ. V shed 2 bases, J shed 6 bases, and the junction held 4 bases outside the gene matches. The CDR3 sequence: CASSLLAGAGNEQFF. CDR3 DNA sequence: TGCGCCAGCAGCTTACTAGCGGGAGCTGGCAATGAGCAGTTCTTC.

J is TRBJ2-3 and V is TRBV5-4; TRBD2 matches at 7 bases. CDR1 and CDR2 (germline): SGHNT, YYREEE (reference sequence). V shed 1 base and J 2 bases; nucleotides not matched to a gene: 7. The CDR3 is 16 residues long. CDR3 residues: CASSLRTRAHTDTQYF. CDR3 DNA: TGTGCCAGCAGCTTGCGGACTAGAGCCCACACAGATACGCAGTATTTT.

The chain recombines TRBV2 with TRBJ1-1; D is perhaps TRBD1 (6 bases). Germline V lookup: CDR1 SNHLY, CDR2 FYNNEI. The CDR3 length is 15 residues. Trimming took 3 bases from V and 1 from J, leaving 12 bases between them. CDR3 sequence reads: CASSEQGTPNTEAFF. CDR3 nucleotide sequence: TGTGCCAGCAGTGAGCAGGGGACACCGAACACTGAAGCTTTCTTT.